This passage covers 5 T cell receptor beta chains from one sample sequenced in a study of CD8 T cells in ankylosing spondylitis. Their antigens are not known. TCRdb ran MiXCR on the 5' RACE reads and lists one entry per CDR3 protein. Of some 840,000 distinct CDR3 sequences listed, approximately 12% are singletons. Study results and caveats: Seven or eight highly homologous variants formed a TCR beta motif that appeared characteristic of ankylosing spondylitis blood.

Sequencing was performed on blood, either unsorted or a sorted T cell fraction (not recorded which). Source of these receptors: a male donor with ankylosing spondylitis.

The chain is built from TRBV10-3 and TRBJ2-7, with D unclear. This CDR3 region has 14 residues. Germline values: CDR1 ENHRY, CDR2 SYGVKD. Trimming left V 6 bases short and J 2 bases short, with 14 bases between. CDR3 residues: CAISHLDPTYEQYF. The CDR3 coding sequence is TGTGCCATCAGCCATCTTGATCCTACCTACGAGCAGTACTTC.

The chain has TRBV18 and TRBJ2-2, with 10 bases aligning to TRBD2. The CDR3 is 15 residues long. The germline V gene has CDR1 KGHSH and CDR2 LQKENI. The V and J ends lost 6 bases and 6 bases, in that order; junction bases with no gene match: 7. The CDR3 nucleotides read TGTGCCAGCTCCCCTCTAGCGGGAGCCGCCGGGGAGCTGTTTTTT. Residues: CASSPLAGAAGELFF.

The chain employs TRBV11-2 and TRBJ2-7; D is possibly TRBD2 (5 bases). V lost 4 bases to trimming and J lost 6 bases, with 13 bases between them. Germline CDR1 reads SGHAT; CDR2 reads FQNNGV. The CDR3 sequence is 13 residues long. In DNA form, the CDR3 reads TGTGCCAGCAGCTCCTGGACTTCGGGCGAGCAGTACTTC. Protein product: CASSSWTSGEQYF.

V and J are TRBV18 and TRBJ2-7; TRBD1 might be the D (6 bases). Trimming removed 2 bases at V and 6 bases at J, with 14 bases between. There are 14 residues in the CDR3. The germline V gene has CDR1 KGHSH and CDR2 LQKENI. This chain's CDR3 is CASSPIGRGTEQYF. The CDR3, as DNA: TGTGCCAGCTCACCAATAGGCAGGGGAACCGAGCAGTACTTC.

In this sample, this clonotype turned up many times. The genes are TRBV20-1 and TRBJ1-4; TRBD1 agrees at 7 bases. J was trimmed by 2 bases and V by 6 bases; bases with no gene match: 6. The length of the CDR3 is 14 residues. Per germline, CDR1 DFQATT and CDR2 SNEGSKA (reference sequence). CDR3: CSAQRQGTNEKLFF. The DNA of the CDR3 is TGCAGTGCGCAAAGACAGGGCACTAATGAAAAACTGTTTTTT.